A single sample gave rise to the 17 T cell receptor beta chains below, sequenced in a study of vaccination and CD4 T cells after COVID-19. Their antigens are not known. CD4+ T cells that had been cultured provided DNA sequenced with the Oncomine TCR Beta short-read assay. MiXCR, applied by TCRdb to the PCR reads, yields one record per CDR3 protein. The sample lists some 20,000 distinct CDR3 sequences, 40% to 50% occurring once. The treatment here: 10-day PBMC culture with coronavirus spike peptide pools or control peptides (ViraFEST assay). The material was CD4+ T cells from blood, cultured in vitro, obtained before SARS-CoV-2 vaccination. The receptors originated from a human donor who had recovered from COVID-19.

The chain couples TRBV6-5 to TRBJ1-3; TRBD1 might be the D (5 bases). Per the germline V gene, CDR1 is MNHEY and CDR2 is SVGAGI. This CDR3 is built from 14 residues. V lost 4 bases and J 4 bases, leaving 11 bases between the germline ends. The CDR3 here is CASSSGVGGNTIYF. CDR3 bases: TGTGCCAGCAGTTCGGGGGTAGGGGGAAACACCATATATTTT.

This clonotype was seen a single time. The chain employs TRBV20-1 and TRBJ2-3; D gene uncertain. The germline V gene has CDR1 DFQATT and CDR2 SNEGSKA (reference sequence). V lost 1 base, J lost 0 bases, and 8 bases lay in between. The CDR3 is made up of 14 amino acids. Written as DNA, the CDR3 is TGCAGTGCTAGAGTTAGTGGGAGCACAGATACGCAGTATTTT. This encodes CSARVSGSTDTQYF.

This clonotype occurred a few times. The rearrangement links TRBV7-2 to TRBJ2-5; 8 bases align to TRBD1. Germline values: CDR1 SGHTA, CDR2 FQGNSA. The trim removed 4 bases at V and 0 bases at J, leaving 4 bases unmatched. The CDR3 has 15 residues. In nucleotides, the CDR3 is TGTGCCAGCAGCTCAACGGACAGGGACCAAGAGACCCAGTACTTC. It yields the protein CASSSTDRDQETQYF. Variable domain in full (rest from reference TRBV7-2 and TRBJ2-5): GAGVSQSPSNKVTEKGKDVELRCDPISGHTALYWYRQSLGQGLEFLIYFQGNSAPDKSGLPSDRFSAERTGGSVSTLTIQRTQQEDSAVYLCASSSTDRDQETQYFGPGTRLLVL.

This chain connects TRBV19 to TRBJ1-3; 7 bases line up with TRBD1. The junction had 6 bases not matched to a gene; V was cut back by 7 bases and J by 0 bases. The CDR3 is made up of 15 amino acids. Germline CDR1 LNHDA, CDR2 SQIVND (reference sequence). CDR3 nucleotide sequence: TGTGCCAGTACGGAGGACAGGTACTCTGGAAACACCATATATTTT. Encoded protein: CASTEDRYSGNTIYF.

The V call is TRBV6-5, the J call TRBJ1-3; tentative D call: TRBD1 (5 bases). The CDR3 runs 15 residues. The germline V gene encodes CDR1 MNHEY and CDR2 SVGAGI. V was pared by 2 bases and J by 2 bases, with 10 bases between. As DNA, the CDR3 is TGTGCCAGCAGTTACCGTCCGGGGGCTGGAAACACCATATATTTT. Its translation: CASSYRPGAGNTIYF.

This clonotype has only a few counts. This sequence joins TRBV12-3 or TRBV12-4 and TRBJ1-5; 8 bases fit TRBD1. The CDR3 extends over 15 amino acids. J was trimmed by 6 bases and V by 5 bases; bases with no gene match: 9. CDR3 amino acids: CASSIGTGLSQPQHF. The CDR3 nucleotides read TGTGCCAGCAGTATCGGGACAGGCCTCTCTCAGCCCCAGCATTTT.

This chain links TRBV12-3 or TRBV12-4 with TRBJ2-5; D remains ambiguous. Trimming removed 7 bases at V and 7 bases at J, with 16 bases between. The CDR3 sequence is 13 residues long. CDR3 nucleotide sequence: TGTGCCAGCACCCTGGAAGACCCAGGGACCCAGTACTTC. Its protein is CASTLEDPGTQYF.

The chain has TRBV12-3 or TRBV12-4 and TRBJ2-7; 8 nucleotides line up with TRBD2. With 6 bases clipped from V and 2 bases from J, the junction kept 9 bases outside the gene matches. There are 15 residues in the CDR3. CDR3 loop: CASSPSGSGTYEQYF. As DNA, the CDR3 is TGTGCCAGCAGCCCCAGCGGGAGTGGCACCTACGAGCAGTACTTC.

V gene TRBV6-1 combines with J gene TRBJ1-5; 11 bases fit TRBD1. Germline V gives CDR1 MNHNS, CDR2 SASEGT. There are 17 residues in the CDR3. The J segment lost 0 bases and the V segment lost 4 bases, leaving 5 bases of the junction unmatched. Written as DNA, the CDR3 is TGTGCCAGCAGTGGAGGGACAGGGGGGGTTAGCAATCAGCCCCAGCATTTT. It is translated as CASSGGTGGVSNQPQHF.

CDR3 region: CSAIPHRGGDVLTNEQFF. CDR3 DNA sequence: TGCAGTGCTATCCCCCACCGTGGGGGTGATGTTCTGACCAATGAGCAGTTCTTC. V gene TRBV20-1 combines with J gene TRBJ2-1; the D gene could be TRBD1 or TRBD2 (5 bases each). The CDR3 runs 18 residues. Germline-derived CDR1 and CDR2 are DFQATT and SNEGSKA (reference sequence). Trimming removed 4 bases from V and 6 bases from J, with 28 bases in between.

This clonotype was observed a few times. This rearrangement joins TRBV2 to TRBJ1-2; no clear D gene. Trimming took off 3 bases at V and 4 bases at J, with 3 bases between the two ends. CDR1 SNHLY and CDR2 FYNNEI come from the germline V gene. The CDR3 covers 11 residues. CDR3 amino acids: CASSDVYGYTF. As DNA, the CDR3 is TGTGCCAGCAGTGATGTCTATGGCTACACCTTC.

This chain uses TRBV12-3 or TRBV12-4 with TRBJ1-6, with D maybe TRBD1 (6 bases). With 1 base removed from V and 7 bases from J, the gap between germline ends came to 8 bases. This CDR3 is 14 amino acids long. The CDR3 protein is CASSLGGQNSPLHF. The CDR3 DNA sequence: TGTGCCAGCAGTTTAGGGGGGCAAAATTCACCCCTCCACTTT.

The chain couples TRBV4-1 to TRBJ1-3, with D possibly matching TRBD1 (5 bases). Per the germline V gene, CDR1 is MGHRA and CDR2 is YSYEKL. The CDR3 totals 16 residues. V was pared by 4 bases and J by 4 bases, with 17 bases between. CDR3: CASSREGGAGGNTIYF. Written as DNA, the CDR3 is TGCGCCAGCAGCCGGGAGGGCGGGGCAGGAGGAAACACCATATATTTT.

CDR3 nucleotides: TGTGCCAGTAGTATAGATCGTTTTACGGACGAGCAGTACTTC. Its translation: CASSIDRFTDEQYF. This chain connects TRBV19 to TRBJ2-7, with D unclear. Germline CDR1 and CDR2: LNHDA and SQIVND (reference sequence). The CDR3 contains 14 residues. Trimming stripped 0 bases from V and 5 bases from J, with 11 bases between. Based on the CDR3 plus reference TRBV19 and TRBJ2-7, the full variable domain is DGGITQSPKYLFRKEGQNVTLSCEQNLNHDAMYWYRQDPGQGLRLIYYSQIVNDFQKGDIAEGYSVSREKKESFPLTVTSAQKNPTAFYLCASSIDRFTDEQYFGPGTRLTVT.

The chain couples TRBV7-2 to TRBJ2-3; D remains ambiguous. Trimming cost V 3 bases and J 4 bases, with 11 bases left between them. Germline values: CDR1 SGHTA, CDR2 FQGNSA. The length of the CDR3 is 14 residues. The CDR3: CASSLVGAPDTQYF. Here the CDR3 DNA reads TGTGCCAGCAGCTTGGTGGGTGCCCCAGATACGCAGTATTTT.

This clonotype has only a few counts. This chain's CDR3 is CASSRGTDYGYTF. The CDR3 DNA reads TGTGCCAGCAGCCGCGGGACAGACTATGGCTACACCTTC. This chain joins TRBV7-2 and TRBJ1-2; 7 bases align to TRBD1. The germline gives CDR1 SGHTA, CDR2 FQGNSA. This CDR3 comprises 13 residues. V was pared by 5 bases and J by 3 bases, with 3 bases of the junction left unmatched.

This clonotype showed up just a few times. The chain employs TRBV7-2 and TRBJ1-2; 8 positions match TRBD1. This CDR3 is built from 15 residues. Germline V CDR1 and CDR2: SGHTA, FQGNSA. V lost 0 bases to trimming and J lost 3 bases; unmatched junction nucleotides: 3. The chain's CDR3 is CASSLATGGDYGYTF. In nucleotides, the CDR3 is TGTGCCAGCAGCTTAGCCACAGGGGGGGACTATGGCTACACCTTC.